The T cell receptor beta chain under discussion was sequenced for a study of OX40 agonist ivuxolimab in advanced cancers. Across the whole study: Earlier treatment with anti-PD-1, anti-PD-L1 or anti-CTLA-4 was permitted, and less than 50% had received some.

Assay: immunoSEQ multiplex PCR; the TCRdb copy retains only in-frame clones and omits some. The table includes roughly 34,000 clones, 80% to 85% detected once. This clone was seen a few times. This CDR3 has 14 residues. Per germline, CDR1 LNHNV and CDR2 YYDKDF (reference sequence). J gave up 4 bases and V 4 bases, and 6 bases lay outside the gene matches. This chain connects TRBV15 to TRBJ1-2; TRBD1 matches 7 bases. The input for sequencing was CD4+ or CD8+ T cells sorted from blood, taken in a trial of the OX40 agonist ivuxolimab. This receptor was obtained from an adult with an advanced solid tumor such as melanoma, head and neck, liver or kidney cancer. CDR3 bases: TGTGCCACCAGCACGGGGGGACAGCGCTATGGCTACACCTTC. Its translation: CATSTGGQRYGYTF.